These 7 T cell receptor beta chains originate from one sample sequenced in a study of T cell responses to AZD1222 COVID-19 vaccine. TCRdb keeps only in-frame clones here, not all; method: immunoSEQ multiplex PCR. The profile covers approximately 150,000 clones, with 86% appearing a single time and approximately 5% taken by the ten largest. The sequencing here drew on peripheral blood, taken 28 days after the second AZD1222 dose. All receptors derive from an adult who received the AZD1222 COVID-19 vaccine.

The gene calls are TRBV29-1 and TRBJ1-1; 9 bases line up with TRBD1. Trimming at V came to 6 bases and at J to 4 bases, leaving 15 bases not matched to a gene. The CDR3 covers 16 residues. Germline CDR1 reads SQVTM; CDR2 reads ANQGSEA. The CDR3 loop reads CSVPYMTGGVGTEAFF. DNA for the CDR3: TGCAGCGTGCCGTACATGACAGGGGGGGTGGGCACTGAAGCTTTCTTT.

This chain joins TRBV5-3 and TRBJ1-4; D gene ambiguous. TRBV5-3 qualifies as an ORF whose function is uncertain. The ends were cut back, 2 bases at V and 3 bases at J, with 23 bases in the middle. There are 19 residues in the CDR3. This chain's CDR3 is CARSFPNPPPILANEKLFF. The CDR3 DNA follows: TGTGCCAGAAGCTTCCCTAACCCACCCCCGATATTAGCTAATGAAAAACTGTTTTTT.

The V call is TRBV6-5, the J call TRBJ1-4; D is unresolved. Germline lookup yields CDR1 MNHEY and CDR2 SVGAGI. Deletions cut 2 bases from V and 8 bases from J, with 12 bases between. The CDR3 has 14 residues. The CDR3 DNA reads TGTGCCAGCAGTTACACGATGATAGGAGAAAAACTGTTTTTT. Its protein product is CASSYTMIGEKLFF.

The CDR3 reads CASSEAGGETEAFF. CDR3 DNA sequence: TGCGCCAGCAGTGAGGCAGGGGGTGAGACTGAAGCTTTCTTT. The rearrangement uses TRBV10-1 and TRBJ1-1; TRBD1 agrees at 7 bases. The CDR3 length is 14 residues. Germline-derived CDR1 and CDR2 are WNHNN and SYGVQD (reference sequence). Trimming cost V 2 bases and J 5 bases; bases outside gene matches: 5.

The chain combines TRBV28 with TRBJ1-1, with 7 bases fitting TRBD1. Germline lookup yields CDR1 MDHEN and CDR2 SYDVKM. This CDR3 contains 12 residues. V trimming: 6 bases; J trimming: 11 bases; junction bases outside the gene matches: 9. The CDR3 is CASRGKGAVAFF. The DNA for the CDR3 is TGTGCCAGCAGGGGGAAGGGGGCTGTTGCTTTCTTT.

The chain employs TRBV5-4 and TRBJ2-1; 8 bases are shared with TRBD2. Trimming took 0 bases from V and 4 from J; bases not matched to a gene: 9. The germline CDR1 and CDR2 sequences are SGHNT and YYREEE (reference sequence). CDR3 length: 17 amino acids. In DNA form, the CDR3 reads TGTGCCAGCAGCTTGGGGTCAGGGCTAGCGGGTTACAATGAGCAGTTCTTC. It is translated as CASSLGSGLAGYNEQFF.

The chain is built from TRBV7-2 and TRBJ2-1, with D possibly matching TRBD2 (7 bases). CDR3 length equals 15 residues. V was clipped by 4 bases and J by 9 bases, with 19 bases between them. Germline-derived CDR1 and CDR2 are SGHTA and FQGNSA. The CDR3 loop reads CASSSSQGGAREQFF. The CDR3 DNA reads TGTGCCAGCAGCTCCTCGCAAGGGGGGGCTCGTGAGCAGTTCTTC.